The rows below give T cell receptor beta chains drawn from one sample of a study of T cells after yellow fever vaccination. TCRdb analysed the 5' RACE reads with MiXCR anew, one entry per CDR3 protein. The sample has about 230,000 distinct CDR3 sequences; approximately 6.3% are singletons. The specimen comprised CD4+ T cells sorted from PBMCs, sampled on the day of the yellow fever booster vaccination. The origin of the receptors is a man aged 30 to 39 who received the YFV17D yellow fever vaccine. Each CDR3 is given with its conserved first and last residue. The order of the fields is V gene, D gene, J gene, clone size, CDR3 protein, CDR3 DNA. A D gene is named only where the DNA matches it firmly. Clone size is given for some rows only: seen once, a few or many times, or a class if the clone is expanded.

TRBV9,TRBD2,TRBJ2-5,many,CASSQSGSDETQYF,TGTGCCAGCAGTCAGAGCGGGAGCGACGAGACCCAGTACTTC
TRBV12-3/TRBV12-4,.,TRBJ2-5,.,CASRLGIETQYF,TGTGCCAGTCGACTGGGGATAGAGACCCAGTACTTC
TRBV7-6,.,TRBJ2-7,few,CASSLQGPGGSYEQYF,TGTGCCAGCAGCTTACAGGGGCCCGGAGGATCCTACGAGCAGTACTTC
TRBV30,.,TRBJ2-6,.,CAWSFGVGASGANVLTF,TGTGCCTGGAGTTTCGGGGTCGGGGCCTCTGGGGCCAACGTCCTGACTTTC
TRBV30,.,TRBJ2-5,.,CAWSVLAGGETQYF,TGTGCCTGGAGTGTACTGGCTGGGGGAGAGACCCAGTACTTC
TRBV7-2,TRBD2,TRBJ2-7,few,CASSQGLANYEQYF,TGTGCCAGCAGCCAAGGACTAGCCAACTACGAGCAGTACTTC
TRBV12-3/TRBV12-4,.,TRBJ2-3,many,CASSPSTKKRNTQYF,TGTGCCAGCAGTCCCTCAACTAAGAAAAGGAATACGCAGTATTTT
TRBV5-5,.,TRBJ2-6,few,CASSVDAGANVLTF,TGTGCCAGCTCCGTCGATGCTGGGGCCAACGTCCTGACTTTC
TRBV7-7,.,TRBJ2-3,many,CASSLSGSTDTQYF,TGTGCTAGCAGCTTGAGCGGGAGCACAGATACGCAGTATTTT
TRBV19,.,TRBJ2-2,few,CASRISRNTGELFF,TGTGCCAGTAGGATTTCGAGAAACACCGGGGAGCTGTTTTTT
TRBV4-3,TRBD2,TRBJ2-3,many,CASSQGASGLPDTQYF,TGCGCCAGCAGCCAAGGGGCTAGCGGTTTGCCAGATACGCAGTATTTT
TRBV27,.,TRBJ1-5,many,CASSFRGGGNQPQHF,TGTGCCAGCAGTTTTCGGGGAGGGGGCAATCAGCCCCAGCATTTT
TRBV5-1,.,TRBJ1-2,few,CASTTRGGPYGYTF,TGCGCCAGCACCACAAGGGGGGGACCCTATGGCTACACCTTC
TRBV19,TRBD2,TRBJ2-2,.,CASRIGGGAGELFF,TGTGCCAGTAGGATTGGGGGGGGGGCCGGGGAGCTGTTTTTT
TRBV11-1,TRBD1,TRBJ2-5,many,CASSIATGQGETQYF,TGTGCCAGCAGTATAGCAACGGGACAGGGAGAGACCCAGTACTTC
TRBV12-3/TRBV12-4,.,TRBJ2-7,many,CASSLALSRTPRTEQYF,TGTGCCAGCAGTTTAGCGCTAAGCCGGACACCAAGGACCGAGCAGTACTTC
TRBV20-1,.,TRBJ2-2,.,CSAKRPSGELFF,TGCAGTGCGAAGCGACCTAGCGGGGAGCTGTTTTTT
TRBV12-3/TRBV12-4,.,TRBJ2-1,.,CASNTGTYNEQFF,TGTGCCAGCAATACAGGGACCTACAATGAGCAGTTCTTC
TRBV25-1,TRBD1,TRBJ1-4,.,CASTDRDYDEKLFF,TGTGCCAGCACCGACAGGGACTATGATGAAAAACTGTTTTTT